This TCR beta chain was recorded in a study of T cell responses to AZD1222 COVID-19 vaccine. Study-level points and caveats: Sampling captured repertoires only after the peak T cell response. Just six AZD1222 recipients were seropositive at baseline. Distributed over spike, vaccine-associated CD4 TCRs predominated at 160-218 and 743-854.

Pooling of second doses given at about 4 or about 12 weeks was done. Details on this clone: Antigen: not known.

Measured with immunoSEQ multiplex PCR; TCRdb has only the in-frame clones, and not every one. The profile shows approximately 150,000 clones, around nine tenths of them singletons. CDR1 GTSNPN and CDR2 SVGIG come from the germline V gene (reference sequence). The CDR3 extends over 14 amino acids. The V and J ends lost 4 bases and 5 bases, in that order; junction bases with no gene match: 7. This sequence was found in an adult who received the AZD1222 COVID-19 vaccine. V usage is TRBV30 and J usage is TRBJ2-1; 8 nucleotides line up with TRBD2. The sample here was peripheral blood, taken 28 days after the second AZD1222 dose. The CDR3 nucleotides read TGTGCCTGGAATTCACTAGCGGCTCACAATGAGCAGTTCTTC. Its translation is CAWNSLAAHNEQFF.